This T cell receptor beta chain was captured in a study of regulatory T cells in long-lasting Graves disease. Study details: Antithyroid drugs had been given to newly diagnosed Graves' patients for under 3 months.

The CDR3 is 14 residues long. The ends lost 2 bases at V and 7 bases at J; junction bases unmatched: 5. Germline V gives CDR1 LNHDA, CDR2 SQIVND (reference sequence). Time point noted: newly diagnosed GD, antithyroid drugs for less than 3 months. Following extraction of RNA from PBMCs, that RNA was used to make the TCR library. Arm-PCR of CDR3 regions with iRepertoire HTBI primers generated TCR beta libraries. TCRdb passed the multiplex PCR reads through MiXCR, listing each CDR3 protein once. The sample has 350,000 to 450,000 distinct CDR3 sequences, 14% to 15% seen once. This clonotype was counted between two and nine times. The data were also submitted as part of a second study, on T cells in Graves' hyperthyroidism and ophthalmopathy. That report notes: Patients between 18 and 65 years old had hyperthyroidism, newly diagnosed and lasting under 2 months.

The V call is TRBV19, the J call TRBJ1-1; 9 bases are a match to TRBD1. The sequencing used peripheral blood mononuclear cells (PBMCs), collected at new diagnosis, from a patient treated with antithyroid drugs. This sequence originates from a woman younger than 45 with Graves disease. CDR3 in DNA: TGTGCCAGTAGTATAAAGGGACAGGGCGTTGAAGCTTTCTTT. It is translated as CASSIKGQGVEAFF. Variable domain in full (rest from reference TRBV19 and TRBJ1-1): DGGITQSPKYLFRKEGQNVTLSCEQNLNHDAMYWYRQDPGQGLRLIYYSQIVNDFQKGDIAEGYSVSREKKESFPLTVTSAQKNPTAFYLCASSIKGQGVEAFFGQGTRLTVV.